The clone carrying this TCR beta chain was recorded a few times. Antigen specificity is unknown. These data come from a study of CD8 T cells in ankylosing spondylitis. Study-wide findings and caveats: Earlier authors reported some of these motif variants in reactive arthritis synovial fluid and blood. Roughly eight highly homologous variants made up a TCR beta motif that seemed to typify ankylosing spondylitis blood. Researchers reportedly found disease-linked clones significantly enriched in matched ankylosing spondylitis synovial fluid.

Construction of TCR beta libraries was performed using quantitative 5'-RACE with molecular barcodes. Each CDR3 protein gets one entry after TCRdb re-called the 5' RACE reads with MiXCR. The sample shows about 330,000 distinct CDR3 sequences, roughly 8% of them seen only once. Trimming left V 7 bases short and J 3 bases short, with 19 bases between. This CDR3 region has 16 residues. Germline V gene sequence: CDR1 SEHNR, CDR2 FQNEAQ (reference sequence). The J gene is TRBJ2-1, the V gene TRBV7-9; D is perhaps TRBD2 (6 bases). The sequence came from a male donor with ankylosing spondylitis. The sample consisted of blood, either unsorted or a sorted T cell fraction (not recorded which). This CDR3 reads CASINRGRESYNEQFF. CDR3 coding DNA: TGTGCCAGCATCAATAGGGGACGGGAGAGCTACAATGAGCAGTTCTTC. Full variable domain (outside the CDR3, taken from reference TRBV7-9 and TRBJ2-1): DTGVSQNPRHKITKRGQNVTFRCDPISEHNRLYWYRQTLGQGPEFLTYFQNEAQLEKSRLLSDRFSAERPKGSFSTLEIQRTEQGDSAMYLCASINRGRESYNEQFFGPGTRLTVL.